The entry below describes one T cell receptor beta chain. Antigen specificity is unknown. This CDR3 has 14 residues. Germline V gene lookup returns CDR1 SGHVS and CDR2 FNYEAQ. Trimming stripped 3 bases from V and 5 bases from J, with 13 bases between. In TCRdb, the reads were re-called with MiXCR into one record per CDR3 protein. This sample has about 160,000 distinct CDR3 sequences, with roughly 21% found just once. This sample is part of a study of T cell repertoires in cytomegalovirus infection. Whole-study context: Indications of both CMV infection and matching HLA type were provided by public TCR beta signatures.

Findings and caveats of the study: HLA-C-restricted, CMV-specific TCR beta clonotypes were dominant ex vivo. Totalled public TCR beta family frequency picked out people who carried CMV plus the relevant HLA.

The chain joins TRBV7-6 to TRBJ2-5, with D perhaps TRBD2 (5 bases). Material: CD8+ T cells from cultured PBMCs, obtained from culture after CMV antigen stimulation. This TCR derives from a human donor in good health (CMV status not recorded). Some clones in this sample may be carry-over from other donors' samples. The CDR3 region is CASSFTGVPETQYF. For the CDR3, the DNA is TGTGCCAGCAGCTTTACCGGGGTTCCCGAGACCCAGTACTTC.